This T cell receptor beta chain was identified in a study of shared clonotypes between healthy human individuals. Study background: Three plates were used per donor for CD4 naive, three for CD4 memory, two for CD8 naive and one for CD8 memory. Study-wide results and limits: Some naive CD4 clonotypes, 5% to 5.5%, turned up in common across several donors. It was the few donors that limited the genetic and exposure-history diversity represented. Across subsets, estimated richness was generally greater for naive than for memory populations.

Data came from immunoSEQ multiplex PCR; TCRdb stores just in-frame clones and leaves some out. The sample lists approximately 2.3 million clones; 93% were seen once. The CDR3 contains 18 residues. With V trimmed by 1 base and J by 6 bases, 14 bases remained unmatched. Germline assignment: CDR1 MGHRA and CDR2 YSYEKL. About this clone itself: The antigen is undetermined.

V usage is TRBV4-1 and J usage is TRBJ1-2; 10 bases line up with TRBD1. This TCR was sampled from a man younger than 35 in good health. Some clones in this sample may be carry-over from other donors' samples. What was sequenced was naive CD4+ T cells from PBMCs. The subset: CD45RA+ positively selected. The CDR3 DNA reads as TGCGCCAGCAGCCAAGTGGGGGGGGCCCGGGACAGGGGAAATGGCTACACCTTC. It specifies CASSQVGGARDRGNGYTF.